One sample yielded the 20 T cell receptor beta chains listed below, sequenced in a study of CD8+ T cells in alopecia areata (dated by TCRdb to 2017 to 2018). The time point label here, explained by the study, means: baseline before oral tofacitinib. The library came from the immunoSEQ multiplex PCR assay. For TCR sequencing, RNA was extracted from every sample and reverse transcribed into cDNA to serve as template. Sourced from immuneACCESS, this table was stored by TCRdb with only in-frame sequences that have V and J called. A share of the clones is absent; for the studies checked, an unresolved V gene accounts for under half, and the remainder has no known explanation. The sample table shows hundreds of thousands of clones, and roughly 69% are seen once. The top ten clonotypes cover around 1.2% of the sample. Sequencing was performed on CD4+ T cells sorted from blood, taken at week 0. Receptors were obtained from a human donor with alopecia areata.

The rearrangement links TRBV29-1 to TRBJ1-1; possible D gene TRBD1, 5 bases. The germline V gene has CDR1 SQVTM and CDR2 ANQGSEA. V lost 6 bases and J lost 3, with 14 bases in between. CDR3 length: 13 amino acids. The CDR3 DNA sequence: TGCAGCGTCGCCAGGGATTTCGACACTGAAGCTTTCTTT. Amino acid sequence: CSVARDFDTEAFF.

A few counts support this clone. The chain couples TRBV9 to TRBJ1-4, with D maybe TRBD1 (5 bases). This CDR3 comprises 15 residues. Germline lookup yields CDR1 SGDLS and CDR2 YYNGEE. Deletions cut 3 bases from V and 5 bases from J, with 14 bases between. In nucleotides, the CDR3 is TGTGCCAGCAGCGCACCTGGGACCGAGAATGAAAAACTGTTTTTT. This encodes CASSAPGTENEKLFF.

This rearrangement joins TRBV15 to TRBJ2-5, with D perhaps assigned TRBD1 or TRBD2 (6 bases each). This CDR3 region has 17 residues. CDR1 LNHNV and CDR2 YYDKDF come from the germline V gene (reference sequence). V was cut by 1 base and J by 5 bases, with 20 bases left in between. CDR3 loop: CATSRGNSGRQGETQYF. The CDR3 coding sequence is TGTGCCACCAGCAGAGGCAATTCAGGGAGGCAGGGGGAGACCCAGTACTTC.

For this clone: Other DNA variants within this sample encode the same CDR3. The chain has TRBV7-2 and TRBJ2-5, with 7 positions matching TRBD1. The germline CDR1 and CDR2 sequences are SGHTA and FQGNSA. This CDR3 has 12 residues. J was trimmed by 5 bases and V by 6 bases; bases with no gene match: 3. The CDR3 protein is CASSRGRETQYF. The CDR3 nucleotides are TGTGCCAGCAGTAGGGGGCGTGAGACCCAGTACTTC.

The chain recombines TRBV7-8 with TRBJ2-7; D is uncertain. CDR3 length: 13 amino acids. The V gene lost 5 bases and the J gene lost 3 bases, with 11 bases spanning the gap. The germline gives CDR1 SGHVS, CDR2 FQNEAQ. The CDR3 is CASSRTEDYEQYF. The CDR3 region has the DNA TGTGCCAGCAGCCGGACGGAAGACTACGAGCAGTACTTC.

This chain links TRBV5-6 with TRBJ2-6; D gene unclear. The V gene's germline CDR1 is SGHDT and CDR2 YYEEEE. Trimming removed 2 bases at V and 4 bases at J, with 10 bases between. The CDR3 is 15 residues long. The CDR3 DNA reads TGTGCCAGCAGCTTTTCGGCCTCAGGGGCCAACGTCCTGACTTTC. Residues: CASSFSASGANVLTF.

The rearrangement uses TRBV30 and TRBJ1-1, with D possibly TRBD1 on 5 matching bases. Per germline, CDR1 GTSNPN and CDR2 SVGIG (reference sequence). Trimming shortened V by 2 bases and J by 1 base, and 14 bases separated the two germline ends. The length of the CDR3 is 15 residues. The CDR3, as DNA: TGTGCCTGGAGTCGGGACCCTCGGCGGAACACTGAAGCTTTCTTT. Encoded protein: CAWSRDPRRNTEAFF.

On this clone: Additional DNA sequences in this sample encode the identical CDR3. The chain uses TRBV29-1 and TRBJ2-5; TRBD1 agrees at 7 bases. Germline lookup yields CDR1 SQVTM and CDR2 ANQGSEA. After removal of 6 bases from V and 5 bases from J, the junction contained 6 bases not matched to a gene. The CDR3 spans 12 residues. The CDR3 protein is CSVGGTGETQYF. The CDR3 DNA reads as TGCAGCGTAGGGGGCACCGGGGAGACCCAGTACTTC.

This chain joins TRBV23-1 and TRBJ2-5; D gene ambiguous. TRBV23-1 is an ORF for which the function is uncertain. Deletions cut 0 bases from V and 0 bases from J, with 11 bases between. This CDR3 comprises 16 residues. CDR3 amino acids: CASSQSKESDQETQYF. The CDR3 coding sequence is TGCGCCAGCAGTCAATCGAAAGAGTCTGACCAAGAGACCCAGTACTTC.

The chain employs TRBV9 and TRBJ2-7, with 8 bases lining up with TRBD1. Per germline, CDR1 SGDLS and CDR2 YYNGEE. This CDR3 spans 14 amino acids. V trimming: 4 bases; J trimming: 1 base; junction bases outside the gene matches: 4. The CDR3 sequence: CASSPRDRSYEQYF. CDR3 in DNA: TGTGCCAGCAGCCCTAGGGACAGGTCCTACGAGCAGTACTTC.

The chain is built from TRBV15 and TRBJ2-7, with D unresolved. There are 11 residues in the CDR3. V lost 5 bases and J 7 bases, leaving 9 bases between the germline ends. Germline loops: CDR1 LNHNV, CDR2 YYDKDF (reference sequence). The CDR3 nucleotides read TGTGCCACCAGCGACGGAAGGGAGCAGTACTTC. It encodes CATSDGREQYF.

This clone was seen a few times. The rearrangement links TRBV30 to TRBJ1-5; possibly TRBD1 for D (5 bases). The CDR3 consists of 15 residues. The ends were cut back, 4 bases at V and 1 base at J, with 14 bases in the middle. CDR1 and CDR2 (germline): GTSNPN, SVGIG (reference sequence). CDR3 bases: TGTGCCTGGAATAAGGGGATGGGAAGCAATCAGCCCCAGCATTTT. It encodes CAWNKGMGSNQPQHF.

The CDR3 here is CASSYDTHGSYEQYF. CDR3 bases: TGTGCCAGCAGTTACGACACCCACGGCTCCTACGAGCAGTACTTC. The rearrangement links TRBV2 to TRBJ2-7; D call uncertain. The ends were cut back, 5 bases at V and 0 bases at J, with 14 bases in the middle. The V gene's germline CDR1 is SNHLY and CDR2 FYNNEI. The length of the CDR3 is 15 residues.

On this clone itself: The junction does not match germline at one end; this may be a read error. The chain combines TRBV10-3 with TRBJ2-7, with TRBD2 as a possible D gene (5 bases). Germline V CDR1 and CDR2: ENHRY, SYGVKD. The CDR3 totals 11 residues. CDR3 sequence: CATTGTYEQYF. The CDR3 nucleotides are TGCGCCACCACCGGGACCTACGAGCAGTACTTC.

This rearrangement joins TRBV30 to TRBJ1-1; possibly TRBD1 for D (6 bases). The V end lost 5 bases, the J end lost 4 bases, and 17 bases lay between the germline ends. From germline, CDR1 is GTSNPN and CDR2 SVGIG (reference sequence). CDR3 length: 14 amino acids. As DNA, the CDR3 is TGTGCCTGGGAGGTAGGGGGACTCGGCACTGAAGCTTTCTTT. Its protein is CAWEVGGLGTEAFF. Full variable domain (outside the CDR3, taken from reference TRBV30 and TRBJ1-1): SQTIHQWPATLVQPVGSPLSLECTVEGTSNPNLYWYRQAAGRGLQLLFYSVGIGQISSEVPQNLSASRPQDRQFILSSKKLLLSDSGFYLCAWEVGGLGTEAFFGQGTRLTVV.

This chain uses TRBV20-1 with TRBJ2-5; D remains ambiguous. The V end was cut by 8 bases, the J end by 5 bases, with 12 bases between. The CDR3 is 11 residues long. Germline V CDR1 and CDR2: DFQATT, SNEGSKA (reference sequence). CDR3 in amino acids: CSPFRKETQYF. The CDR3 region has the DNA TGCAGTCCTTTTAGGAAGGAGACCCAGTACTTC.

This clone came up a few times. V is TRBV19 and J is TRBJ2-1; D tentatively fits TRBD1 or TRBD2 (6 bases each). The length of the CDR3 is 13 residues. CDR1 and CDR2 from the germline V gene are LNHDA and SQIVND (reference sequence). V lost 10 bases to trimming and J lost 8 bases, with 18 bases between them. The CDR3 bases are TGTGCCACTGGGGGCGGGGAGTGGGATGAGCAGTTCTTC. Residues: CATGGGEWDEQFF.

Here the CDR3 reads CASRGTGPINEQFF. The CDR3 DNA sequence: TGTGCCAGCAGGGGGACAGGGCCCATCAATGAGCAGTTCTTC. The chain links TRBV25-1 to TRBJ2-1; TRBD1 matches at 9 bases. The CDR3 has 14 residues. CDR1 and CDR2 (germline): MGHDK, SYGVNS. Trimming at V came to 6 bases and at J to 6 bases, leaving 6 bases not matched to a gene.

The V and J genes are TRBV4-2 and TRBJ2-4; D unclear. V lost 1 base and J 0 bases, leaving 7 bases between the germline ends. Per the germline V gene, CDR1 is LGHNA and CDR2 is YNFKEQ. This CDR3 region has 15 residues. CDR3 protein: CASSQGVGAKNIQYF. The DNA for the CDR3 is TGTGCCAGCAGCCAAGGAGTGGGAGCCAAAAACATTCAGTACTTC.

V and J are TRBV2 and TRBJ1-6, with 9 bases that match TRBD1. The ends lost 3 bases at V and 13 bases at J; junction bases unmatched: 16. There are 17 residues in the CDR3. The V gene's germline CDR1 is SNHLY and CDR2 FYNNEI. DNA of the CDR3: TGTGCCAGCAGTGACCCATATAACCGGGACAGGGATTTGCCCCTCCACTTT. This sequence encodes CASSDPYNRDRDLPLHF.